This paragraph reports one TCR beta chain. Its matching antigen is unknown. The sample belongs to a study of blood T cells in healthy people across ages. Findings and limits, study-wide: Among long-lived donors, naive CD4+ cells were more numerous and diversity higher than in aged donors.

A second PCR of about 7 to 12 cycles used a sample-barcoded 5' primer and a J-beta primer mix. A 12-random-nucleotide template-switch adaptor tagged each cDNA molecule. The yield of each sample was at least 2.5 million CDR3-containing paired-end reads. TCRdb processed the 5' RACE reads anew with MiXCR; each CDR3 protein has one entry. The table records about 1.5 million distinct CDR3 sequences, 42% of them present only once. The germline gives CDR1 MNHEY, CDR2 SVGAGI. The junction had 12 bases not matched to a gene; V was cut back by 2 bases and J by 2 bases. The CDR3 extends over 18 amino acids. The sample comprised blood. This receptor was obtained from a woman between 18 and 29 years old in good health. J is TRBJ2-5 and V is TRBV6-5; 9 bases line up with TRBD1. In DNA, the CDR3 is TGTGCCAGCAGTTACCAGGGACAGGGAACCGCCTCTCAAGAGACCCAGTACTTC. This translates into CASSYQGQGTASQETQYF.